This T cell receptor beta chain was retrieved from a study of cytomegalovirus exposure and HLA in healthy donors. Across the whole study: Early on, a data release was issued that held approximately 92 million unique TCRs from HLA-typed donors. Study-wide points: Several of the most significant clusters appeared, in a later analysis, to be linked to common viral pathogens. TCR beta chain V- and J-gene trimming was linked, in a later analysis, to a missense variant in DCLRE1C.

After removal of 0 bases from V and 7 bases from J, the junction contained 9 bases not matched to a gene. The CDR3 length is 15 residues. Germline values: CDR1 SGDLS, CDR2 YYNGEE. PCR involved 60 Vbeta and 13 Jbeta primers. Authors' analysis steps: It was a later analysis that counted tens of millions of unique TCR beta chains, of which approximately 9.9 million were shared. Profiling relied on immunoSEQ multiplex PCR, and the TCRdb table lists in-frame clones only, not all of them. V, J and clone size were drawn from that table, and D and trimming were deduced from the DNA. This sample has about 140,000 clones; about 75% occur once, and the top ten carry 1.5% to 2%. This clone was observed a few times. The antigen is not known.

This sequence was found in a woman aged 25 to 39 in good health and CMV-seronegative. The source material was PBMCs. The J gene is TRBJ2-5, the V gene TRBV9; TRBD1 matches at 7 bases. The CDR3 spells CASSVESRGTGTQYF. The CDR3 DNA sequence: TGTGCCAGCAGCGTAGAGTCCAGGGGGACCGGGACCCAGTACTTC.